Included here is one T cell receptor (beta chain) sequence, with context. Its antigen is not identified. At one end the junction does not follow the germline gene, possibly because of a read error. The data were taken from a study of tumor and adjacent non-tumor tissue in lung cancer. RNA was extracted from bulk tissue without any cell sorting. Three rounds of nested PCR, following a modified ARM-PCR protocol, produced the TCRbeta library. MiXCR, run by TCRdb on the multiplex PCR reads, gives a single entry per CDR3 protein. The table records over 130,000 distinct CDR3 sequences, around two thirds of them present only once. The CDR3 sequence is 15 residues long. The V gene's germline CDR1 is LGHNA and CDR2 YNFKEQ. Notes on the study in general: Tumor repertoires had a smaller top 100 clone share than normal lung.

This rearrangement joins TRBV4-2 to TRBJ2-2; D is undetermined. Source material: lung tumor tissue. This clonotype originated in a man aged 60-69 years with small cell lung cancer. The CDR3 loop reads CDSSEVSSNTGELFF. DNA of the CDR3: TGTGACAGCAGCGAAGTCTCATCCAACACCGGGGAGCTGTTTTTT.